A single sample gave rise to the 27 T cell receptor beta chains below, sequenced in a study of tissue T cells after allogeneic stem cell transplantation. Libraries were prepared by immunoSEQ multiplex PCR; TCRdb keeps only in-frame clonotypes and omits some of them. The data contain approximately 17,000 clones, roughly 70% of them seen just once; the ten biggest clones take up 0.85% to 0.95%. Sequencing was done on a sample of spleen. The receptors were sampled from a female BALB/c mouse in good health. For this mouse line, the MHC haplotype is H2-d.

On this clone: The gene symbols are mouse symbols. The CDR3 end is not reached by the read, which stops 1 residue before it; the germline J gene fills it in. This chain joins TRBV13-1 and TRBJ2-1; TRBD2 agrees at 11 bases. V trimming: 2 bases; J trimming: 3 bases; junction bases outside the gene matches: 4. This CDR3 comprises 16 residues. Per the germline V gene, CDR1 is NSHNY and CDR2 is SYGAGN. The CDR3 DNA, read in part, is TGTGCCAGCAGTGAGGGGACTGGGGGTTCCTATGCTGAGCAGTTC. Translating gives CASSEGTGGSYAEQF. The entire CDR3 is CASSEGTGGSYAEQFF.

Notes on this clone: Germline and genes here are mouse. The read terminates 1 residue ahead of where the CDR3 ends, so the germline J gene completes it. The J gene is TRBJ2-5, the V gene TRBV19; D gene unclear. Germline CDR1 is FNHDT and CDR2 is SITEND (reference sequence). V lost 4 bases and J 0 bases, leaving 6 bases between the germline ends. The CDR3 extends over 13 amino acids. Incomplete CDR3 DNA: TGTGCCAGCAGTCCCGCAAACCAAGACACCCAGTAC. Translation gives CASSPANQDTQY. The full CDR3 sequence reads CASSPANQDTQYF.

For this clone: The gene names here belong to mouse. Read data end 1 residue before the CDR3 end; the end is taken from the germline J gene. The chain carries TRBV1 and TRBJ2-7, with D possibly TRBD2 on 6 matching bases. Germline loops: CDR1 NSQYPW, CDR2 LRSPGD (reference sequence). V gave up 3 bases and J gave up 7 bases, with 7 bases separating them. The CDR3 extends over 11 amino acids. The DNA read from the CDR3 is TGCACCTGCAGTGCCACTGGGGAACAGTAC. Protein: CTCSATGEQY. From start to end, the CDR3 is CTCSATGEQYF.

This clone has just a few counts. Genes and germline are mouse. The read halts 1 residue ahead of the CDR3 end, with the missing end drawn from the germline J gene. This rearrangement joins TRBV31 to TRBJ2-1; 10 bases are shared with TRBD1. The V gene's germline CDR1 is GKSSPN and CDR2 SITVG. Trimming took 1 base from V and 6 from J; bases not matched to a gene: 3. The CDR3 covers 14 residues. The CDR3 here is CAWSRTGGRAEQFF. Incomplete CDR3 DNA: TGTGCCTGGAGTCGGACAGGGGGGCGTGCTGAGCAGTTC.

A note on this clone: Any gene name here is a mouse gene name. The sequenced fragment ends 1 residue before the CDR3 boundary, so the rest is inferred from the germline J gene. The J gene is TRBJ1-1, the V gene TRBV29, with TRBD1 as a possible D gene (6 bases). Trimming pared 5 bases from V and 8 bases from J, leaving 15 bases between. The V gene's germline CDR1 is MSHET and CDR2 SYDVDS. CDR3 length equals 13 residues. Partial CDR3 DNA: TGTGCTAGCAGTCCCGGGACAAGGGGGGAAGTCTTC. It encodes CASSPGTRGEVF. The complete CDR3 sequence is CASSPGTRGEVFF. The full variable domain, in which reference TRBV29 and TRBJ1-1 provide the parts outside the CDR3, is DMKVTQMPRYLIKRMGENVLLECGQDMSHETMYWYRQDPGLGLQLIYISYDVDSNSEGDIPKGYRVSRKKREHFSLILDSAKTNQTSVYFCASSPGTRGEVFFGKGTRLTVV.

A word on this clone: Each gene name is a mouse one. The read ends 1 residue shy of where the CDR3 ends; the end is completed using the germline J gene. The chain couples TRBV2 to TRBJ1-6; no clear D. TRBJ1-6 qualifies as an ORF whose function is uncertain. The CDR3 extends over 15 amino acids. The V gene's germline CDR1 is LGHNA and CDR2 YSYQKL. The V and J ends lost 0 bases and 6 bases respectively, with 9 bases between them. The CDR3 is CASSQDGSLNSPLYF. Partial CDR3 DNA: TGTGCCAGCAGCCAAGATGGCAGCCTTAATTCGCCCCTCTAC.

As to this clone: Gene names and germline refer to mouse. The read ends 1 residue before the CDR3 terminus; that terminus is restored from the germline J gene. This rearrangement joins TRBV13-2 to TRBJ2-4, with D tentatively TRBD1 (5 bases). The CDR3 length is 14 residues. Between the trimmed V and J ends, which lost 3 bases and 0 bases, there was a span of 8 bases. CDR1 is NNHNN, CDR2 SYGAGS, per germline (reference sequence). The covered CDR3 bases are TGTGCCAGCGGTGCCGACAGTAGTCAAAACACCTTGTAC. Translating it yields CASGADSSQNTLY. From start to end, the CDR3 is CASGADSSQNTLYF.

Of note for this clone: The gene names here belong to mouse. The read gets to within 1 residue of the CDR3 end, and the germline J gene fills in the rest. The genes are TRBV19 and TRBJ1-1; no clear D. Germline assignment: CDR1 FNHDT and CDR2 SITEND (reference sequence). The ends were cut back, 5 bases at V and 1 base at J, with 6 bases in the middle. The CDR3 extends over 12 amino acids. The CDR3 sequence: CASSGWNTEVFF. The covered CDR3 bases are TGTGCCAGCAGCGGGTGGAACACAGAAGTCTTC. The full variable domain, its missing parts supplied by reference TRBV19 and TRBJ1-1, is GGIITQTPKFLIGQEGQKLTLKCQQNFNHDTMYWYRQDSGKGLRLIYYSITENDLQKGDLSEGYDASREKKSSFSLTVTSAQKNEMAVFLCASSGWNTEVFFGKGTRLTVV.

In the case of this clone: The gene names here belong to mouse. The CDR3 goes on 1 residue after the read ends, and that part is filled in from the germline J gene. V gene TRBV3 combines with J gene TRBJ2-4; 11 bases are shared with TRBD2. Per germline, CDR1 SNHLY and CDR2 FYNGKV (reference sequence). Trimming removed 3 bases from V and 4 bases from J; junction bases left unmatched: 6. The CDR3 length is 16 residues. The DNA read from the CDR3 is TGTGCCAGCAGCTTCCCCGGGGACTGGGGGAAAAACACCTTGTAC. Its translation: CASSFPGDWGKNTLY. From start to end, the CDR3 is CASSFPGDWGKNTLYF.

Turning to this clone: The listed genes are named as in mouse. The read falls 1 residue short of the CDR3 end, and the missing part is taken from the germline J gene. The chain carries TRBV4 and TRBJ1-6; D gene uncertain. TRBJ1-6 is annotated as an ORF whose role is uncertain. Trimming pared 3 bases from V and 6 bases from J, leaving 3 bases between. Germline CDR1 LGHDT, CDR2 YNNKQL (reference sequence). CDR3 length: 12 amino acids. The DNA read from the CDR3 is TGTGCCAGCAGCTACCGTAATTCGCCCCTCTAC. This encodes CASSYRNSPLY. The entire CDR3 reads CASSYRNSPLYF.

Concerning this clone: The gene symbols are mouse symbols. With the read ending 1 residue before the CDR3 end, the germline J gene is used to fill in that end. This chain uses TRBV4 with TRBJ2-2; perhaps TRBD1 as D (6 bases). Germline V gene sequence: CDR1 LGHDT, CDR2 YNNKQL (reference sequence). The length of the CDR3 is 14 residues. Trimming took off 4 bases at V and 1 base at J, with 7 bases between the two ends. The CDR3 is CASSFRGNTGQLYF. CDR3 DNA, as far as it was read: TGTGCCAGCAGCTTCAGGGGAAACACCGGGCAGCTCTAC.

Comments on this clone: The genes are named according to mouse. The read terminates 1 residue ahead of where the CDR3 ends, so the germline J gene completes it. This rearrangement joins TRBV19 to TRBJ2-5, with no clear D. The CDR3 is 13 residues long. The V and J ends lost 4 bases and 0 bases respectively, with 6 bases between them. From germline, CDR1 is FNHDT and CDR2 SITEND (reference sequence). CDR3: CASSPSNQDTQYF. CDR3 DNA, as far as it was read: TGTGCCAGCAGTCCCAGTAACCAAGACACCCAGTAC.

Regarding this clone: Gene names refer to mouse genes. Read sequence stops 1 residue before the CDR3 end, and the germline J gene provides the missing end. The chain carries TRBV13-2 and TRBJ1-2; no firm D call. Trimming stripped 2 bases from V and 1 base from J, with 6 bases between. Germline V gene lookup returns CDR1 NNHNN and CDR2 SYGAGS (reference sequence). This CDR3 region has 13 residues. The CDR3 bases that were read are TGTGCCAGCGGTGAAAAACAAAACTCCGACTACACC. Residues: CASGEKQNSDYT. The whole CDR3 protein reads CASGEKQNSDYTF.

As for this clone: Genes and germline come from the mouse. With the read ending 1 residue before the CDR3 end, the germline J gene is used to fill in that end. The chain combines TRBV13-2 with TRBJ2-5, with 11 bases lining up with TRBD2. The V segment lost 6 bases and the J segment 4 bases; nucleotides outside the gene matches: 4. The CDR3 extends over 14 amino acids. The V gene's germline CDR1 is NNHNN and CDR2 SYGAGS (reference sequence). The part of the CDR3 DNA that was read is TGTGCCAGCGTCGGGACTGGGGGAAAAGACACCCAGTAC. Amino acids: CASVGTGGKDTQY. The CDR3 in full is CASVGTGGKDTQYF.

In regard to this clone: All gene names here are mouse names. The sequence runs out 1 residue before the end of the CDR3; the remainder is reconstructed from the germline J gene. The V and J genes are TRBV4 and TRBJ2-7, with TRBD2 matching over 8 bases. Germline V gene sequence: CDR1 LGHDT, CDR2 YNNKQL (reference sequence). There are 16 residues in the CDR3. The V gene end was trimmed by 4 bases and the J gene end by 4 bases; junction bases not matched to a gene: 12. CDR3 protein: CASSSPPGTGIYEQYF. The covered CDR3 bases are TGTGCCAGCAGCTCCCCCCCCGGGACTGGAATTTATGAACAGTAC.

Turning to this clone: Gene names denote mouse genes. CDR3 bases read: TGTGCTAGCAGAAGCAGGGAGGATGCAGAAACGCTGTAT. As protein: CASRSREDAETLY. The entire CDR3 is CASRSREDAETLYF. The chain combines TRBV29 with TRBJ2-3; perhaps TRBD1 as D (5 bases). Read data end 1 residue before the CDR3 end; the end is taken from the germline J gene. The germline CDR1 and CDR2 sequences are MSHET and SYDVDS. The V end lost 6 bases, the J end lost 2 bases, and 12 bases lay between the germline ends. CDR3 length: 14 amino acids.

About this clone: The listed genes are named as in mouse. The read stops 1 residue short of the end of the CDR3; the missing end is completed from the germline J gene. V usage is TRBV19 and J usage is TRBJ2-1; weak D call: TRBD1 (5 bases). Germline V gene data show CDR1 as FNHDT and CDR2 as SITEND (reference sequence). This CDR3 has 15 amino acids. Trimming pared 6 bases from V and 0 bases from J, leaving 13 bases between. CDR3 bases read: TGTGCCAGCACCGAAGGACACCTTAACTATGCTGAGCAGTTC. This sequence encodes CASTEGHLNYAEQF. The entire CDR3 reads CASTEGHLNYAEQFF.

A remark on this clone: Gene names follow the mouse nomenclature. The DNA read from the CDR3 is TGTGCCAGCAGCCAAGGGGGGGCCGGGGGCACCCAGTAC. It is translated as CASSQGGAGGTQY. The full CDR3 reads CASSQGGAGGTQYF. The chain links TRBV5 to TRBJ2-5; D is perhaps TRBD2 (7 bases). The DNA ends 1 residue before the CDR3 does, and the rest of the CDR3 is filled in from the germline J gene. V shed 1 base and J shed 8 bases, with 13 bases lying between them. CDR3 length: 14 residues. CDR1 is LGHNA and CDR2 is YNLKQL in the germline V gene (reference sequence).

A word on this clone: The germline and genes are mouse ones. The read stops 1 residue short of the end of the CDR3; the missing end is completed from the germline J gene. The rearrangement uses TRBV16 and TRBJ1-1, with 8 bases lining up with TRBD1. The junction had 7 bases not matched to a gene; V was cut back by 5 bases and J by 5 bases. Germline assignment: CDR1 SGHSA and CDR2 FRNQAP. The length of the CDR3 is 14 residues. The CDR3 DNA, read in part, is TGTGCAAGCAGCCCTCCGGGACAGGAGACAGAAGTCTTC. Protein: CASSPPGQETEVF. The entire CDR3 reads CASSPPGQETEVFF.

In the case of this clone: Genes and germline come from the mouse. From the germline J gene comes the end of the CDR3, since the read stops 1 residue before it. The V gene is TRBV19, the J gene TRBJ1-4; D is undetermined. The CDR3 is 14 amino acids. V gave up 2 bases and J gave up 1 base, with 6 bases separating them. Germline CDR1 reads FNHDT; CDR2 reads SITEND (reference sequence). The CDR3 protein is CASSIGDSNERLFF. CDR3 bases read: TGTGCCAGCAGTATTGGGGATTCCAACGAAAGATTATTT.

In regard to this clone: Gene names are the mouse ones. Read data end 1 residue before the CDR3 end; the end is taken from the germline J gene. This chain connects TRBV16 to TRBJ1-1; perhaps TRBD1 as D (5 bases). The CDR3 is made up of 13 amino acids. CDR1 is SGHSA, CDR2 FRNQAP, per germline. V was shortened by 3 bases and J by 4 bases, with 9 bases between the two germline ends. The CDR3 sequence: CASSLGGTTEVFF. CDR3 bases read: TGTGCAAGCAGCTTGGGGGGGACCACAGAAGTCTTC.

This clone has just a few counts. Any gene name here is a mouse gene name. Read data end 1 residue before the CDR3 end; the end is taken from the germline J gene. This chain uses TRBV13-1 with TRBJ1-5; TRBD1 is a possible D gene (6 bases). This CDR3 spans 15 amino acids. Germline V gene lookup returns CDR1 NSHNY and CDR2 SYGAGN. V shed 0 bases and J shed 0 bases, with 7 bases lying between them. The CDR3 bases that were read are TGTGCCAGCAGTGATGGGACAGATAACAACCAGGCTCCGCTT. Its protein is CASSDGTDNNQAPL. The entire CDR3 protein is CASSDGTDNNQAPLF. The full variable domain, with the rest looked up from reference TRBV13-1 and TRBJ1-5, is EAAVTQSPRNKVTVTGGNVTLSCRQTNSHNYMYWYRQDTGHGLRLIHYSYGAGNLRIGDVPDGYKATRTTQEDFFLLLELASPSQTSLYFCASSDGTDNNQAPLFGEGTRLSVL.

As regards this clone: These gene names are mouse names. From the germline J gene comes the end of the CDR3, since the read stops 1 residue before it. V and J are TRBV20 and TRBJ1-1; unclear D gene. The CDR3 runs to 10 residues. Trimming took 1 base from V and 7 from J, leaving 4 bases between them. Germline-derived CDR1 and CDR2 are GFQATS and STVNSAI. CDR3 amino acids: CGARGGEVFF. The covered CDR3 bases are TGTGGTGCTAGGGGTGGAGAAGTCTTC.

For this clone: Germline and genes: mouse. The read ends 1 residue early relative to the CDR3; the germline J gene fills the gap. This chain links TRBV13-1 with TRBJ2-7; D ambiguous. Trimming stripped 2 bases from V and 3 bases from J, with 9 bases between. Germline V gene sequence: CDR1 NSHNY, CDR2 SYGAGN. CDR3 length equals 13 residues. CDR3 region: CASSEGDNYEQYF. CDR3 DNA, as far as it was read: TGTGCCAGCAGTGAGGGAGACAACTATGAACAGTAC.

Note on this clone: Gene names are mouse gene names. Read sequence stops 1 residue before the CDR3 end, and the germline J gene provides the missing end. The chain employs TRBV14 and TRBJ2-7; 9 bases are shared with TRBD2. The CDR3 sequence is 14 residues long. CDR1 is SGHDT and CDR2 is FRDEAV in the germline V gene. V shed 2 bases and J 4 bases; nucleotides not matched to a gene: 4. The DNA read from the CDR3 is TGTGCCAGCAGTTTAGTGGGACTGGGATATGAACAGTAC. Amino acids: CASSLVGLGYEQY. Given in full, the CDR3 is CASSLVGLGYEQYF.

A few counts support this clone. Genes and germline are mouse. Read coverage stops 1 residue before the CDR3 terminus; the germline J gene supplies the remainder. V is TRBV4 and J is TRBJ2-7; tentatively, D is TRBD1 (6 bases). V was trimmed by 3 bases and J by 1 base, leaving 7 bases between them. Per germline, CDR1 LGHDT and CDR2 YNNKQL (reference sequence). The CDR3 is made up of 13 amino acids. CDR3: CASSYRGSYEQYF. The CDR3 bases that were read are TGTGCCAGCAGCTACAGGGGATCCTATGAACAGTAC.

Concerning this clone itself: Gene labels here are mouse ones. The CDR3 extends 1 residue past the end of the read, so its final part is completed from the germline J gene. The V and J genes are TRBV24 and TRBJ2-1; D may match TRBD1 or TRBD2 (5 bases each). V was trimmed by 4 bases and J by 1 base, leaving 14 bases between them. Germline CDR1 and CDR2: KGHTA and FRNEEI. The CDR3 spans 16 residues. The CDR3 reads CASSRGAGQNYAEQFF. The CDR3 DNA, read in part, is TGTGCCAGCAGTCGAGGCGCGGGGCAGAACTATGCTGAGCAGTTC.